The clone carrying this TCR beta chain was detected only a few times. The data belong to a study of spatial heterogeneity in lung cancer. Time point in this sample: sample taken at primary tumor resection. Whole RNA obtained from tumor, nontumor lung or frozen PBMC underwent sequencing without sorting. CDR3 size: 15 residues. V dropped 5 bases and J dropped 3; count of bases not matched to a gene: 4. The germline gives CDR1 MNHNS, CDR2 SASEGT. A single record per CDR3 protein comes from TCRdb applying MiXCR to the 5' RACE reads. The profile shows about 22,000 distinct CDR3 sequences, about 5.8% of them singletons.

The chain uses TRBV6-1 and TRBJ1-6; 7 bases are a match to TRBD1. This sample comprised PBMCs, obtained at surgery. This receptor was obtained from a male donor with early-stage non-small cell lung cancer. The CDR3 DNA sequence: TGTGCCAGCAGTTACTCAGGGGGCTATAATTCACCCCTCCACTTT. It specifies CASSYSGGYNSPLHF.